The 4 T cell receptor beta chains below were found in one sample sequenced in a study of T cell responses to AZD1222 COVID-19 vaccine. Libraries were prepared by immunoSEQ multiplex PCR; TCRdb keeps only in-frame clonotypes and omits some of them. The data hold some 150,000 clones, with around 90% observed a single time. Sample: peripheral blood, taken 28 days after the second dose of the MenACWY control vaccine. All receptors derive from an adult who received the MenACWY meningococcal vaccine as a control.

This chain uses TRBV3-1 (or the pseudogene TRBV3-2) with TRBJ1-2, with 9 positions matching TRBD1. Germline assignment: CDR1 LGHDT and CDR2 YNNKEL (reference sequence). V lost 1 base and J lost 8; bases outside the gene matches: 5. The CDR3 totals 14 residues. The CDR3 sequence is CASSQGGTGTGYTF. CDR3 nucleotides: TGTGCCAGCAGCCAAGGAGGGACAGGGACCGGCTACACCTTC.

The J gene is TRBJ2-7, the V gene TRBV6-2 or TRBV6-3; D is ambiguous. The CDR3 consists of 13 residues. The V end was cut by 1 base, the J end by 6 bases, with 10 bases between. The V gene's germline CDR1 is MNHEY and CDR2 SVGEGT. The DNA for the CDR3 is TGTGCCAGCAGTTACTTCCGCGGTGGCGAGCAGTACTTC. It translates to CASSYFRGGEQYF.

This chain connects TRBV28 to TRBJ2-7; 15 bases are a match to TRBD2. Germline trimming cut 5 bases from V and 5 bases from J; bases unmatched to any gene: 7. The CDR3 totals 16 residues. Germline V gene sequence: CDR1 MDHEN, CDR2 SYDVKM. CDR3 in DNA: TGTGCCAGCAGTACCTCCGGACTAGCGGGAGGGAACGAGCAGTACTTC. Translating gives CASSTSGLAGGNEQYF.

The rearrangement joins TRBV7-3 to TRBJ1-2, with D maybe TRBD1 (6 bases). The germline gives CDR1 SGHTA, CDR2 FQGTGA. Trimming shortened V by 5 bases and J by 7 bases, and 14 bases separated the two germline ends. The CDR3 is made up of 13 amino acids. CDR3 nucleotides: TGTGCCAGCAGCCCTACGGGGGGCTTTGGCTACACCTTC. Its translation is CASSPTGGFGYTF.